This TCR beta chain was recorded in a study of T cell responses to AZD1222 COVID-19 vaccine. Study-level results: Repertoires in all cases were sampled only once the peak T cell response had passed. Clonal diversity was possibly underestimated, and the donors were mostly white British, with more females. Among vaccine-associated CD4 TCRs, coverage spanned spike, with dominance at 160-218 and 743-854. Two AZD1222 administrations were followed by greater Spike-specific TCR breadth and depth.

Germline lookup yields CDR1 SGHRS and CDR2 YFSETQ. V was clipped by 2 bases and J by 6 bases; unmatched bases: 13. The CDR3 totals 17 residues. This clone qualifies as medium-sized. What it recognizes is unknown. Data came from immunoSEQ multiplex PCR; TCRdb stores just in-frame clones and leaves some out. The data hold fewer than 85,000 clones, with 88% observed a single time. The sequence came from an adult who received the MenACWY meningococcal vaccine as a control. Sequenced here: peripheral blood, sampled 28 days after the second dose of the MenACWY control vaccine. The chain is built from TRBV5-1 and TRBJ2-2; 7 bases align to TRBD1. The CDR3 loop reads CASSFLLRTQGAGELFF. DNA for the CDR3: TGCGCCAGCAGCTTTCTACTAAGGACCCAGGGGGCCGGGGAGCTGTTTTTT.